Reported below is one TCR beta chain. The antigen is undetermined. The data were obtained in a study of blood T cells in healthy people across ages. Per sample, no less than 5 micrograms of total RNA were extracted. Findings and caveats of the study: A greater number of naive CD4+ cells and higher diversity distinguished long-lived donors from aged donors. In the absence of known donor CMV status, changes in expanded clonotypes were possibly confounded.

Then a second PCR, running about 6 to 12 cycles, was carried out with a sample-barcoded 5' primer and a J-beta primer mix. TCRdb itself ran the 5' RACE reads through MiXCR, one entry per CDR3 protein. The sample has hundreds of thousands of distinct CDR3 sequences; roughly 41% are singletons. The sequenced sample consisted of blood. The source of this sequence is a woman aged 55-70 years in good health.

This chain's CDR3 is CATKEGTGAFYNEQFF. For the CDR3, the DNA is TGTGCCACCAAAGAAGGAACAGGGGCTTTCTACAATGAGCAGTTCTTC. The chain combines TRBV15 with TRBJ2-1; 7 bases match TRBD1. The CDR3 runs to 16 residues. CDR1 is LNHNV, CDR2 YYDKDF, per germline (reference sequence). The junction had 12 bases not matched to a gene; V was cut back by 7 bases and J by 3 bases.